This TCR beta chain was recovered during a study of cytomegalovirus exposure and HLA in healthy donors (dated 2017 in TCRdb). Context from the whole study: In an earlier analysis of several hundred of the donors, roughly 300 Gb of sequence data and approximately 100 million unique TCR beta sequences from roughly 200 million T cells were reported. In addition to the first cohort of hundreds of subjects, a separate validation cohort of about 120 different subjects was used. HLA typing covered class I and class II loci at four-digit resolution. Donor age, sex, ethnicity and CMV serostatus were compiled together with the repertoire data. A later analysis re-analyzed previously published TCR beta repertoires from 666 donors and added high-resolution HLA genotyping to study TCR occurrence patterns. Four to six DR-DQ haplotypes were handled as single units for association and clustering, since linkage in the cohort was strong. Typing coverage differed by locus: A, B, C, DRB1 and DQB1 were typed in roughly 620-630 donors, DQA1 in 522, DPA1 in 600 to 610, and DPB1 in 472. Of the roughly 400 genotyped donors, more than 75% were placed in the genetic ancestry cluster associated with self-reported Caucasian donors. On average, 235,054 unique TCR beta nucleotide sequences were sequenced per donor among several hundred genotyped donors of the cohort, with about 17% of those sequences being non-productive. To predict cytomegalovirus infection status, the study brought together high-throughput TCR immunosequencing, statistical association of individual TCRs with disease status, and machine learning. Genome-wide SNP genotypes for about 60% of the roughly 700 donors were used in a later genetic analysis, which treated that subset as a discovery cohort. Using immunosequencing, the study profiled T cell repertoires from 550 to 750 subjects and related those repertoires to cytomegalovirus serostatus. To decide whether each TCR beta V gene segment behaved as functional or pseudogenic, an earlier analysis of over 500 of the donors relied on high-throughput TCR beta sequencing. Every discovery cohort repertoire had been produced on one sequencing platform. About 310 gigabases of sequencing data and some 85 million unique TCR sequences were included in an early release covering several hundred HLA-typed donors. The aim of the study was to test whether cataloging public T cell receptors could identify signatures of past pathogen exposure. The later analysis used no new phenotypic data to find candidate immune exposures, relying instead on TCR beta sequences and their occurrence across donors. Broader findings and caveats from the paper: Linkage disequilibrium might explain the correlated functional status among segregating V segments, but an unknown experimental factor could not be ruled out. When HLA alleles, especially DR and DQ, strongly co-occurred, TCR associations were difficult to assign to individual alleles. Most TCR sequences were observed very rarely across donors, whereas some public TCRs were present in many individuals. Specific HLA alleles were associated with 18,000 or so TCR beta sequences at a false discovery rate of 0.05 in a later analysis. The earlier analysis of approximately 590 of the donors excluded some 16 rarely observed V segments, including chromosome 9 orphons, because counts were too low. A total of 164 TCR beta chains were listed by the study as associated with cytomegalovirus. A cluster of highly shared sequence variants was judged likely to represent a technical artifact of the sequencing pipeline. A later analysis found that TCR association rates varied across HLA loci, with DRB1 alleles showing the most associated TCRs and HLA-C alleles the fewest. In vitro tests confirmed that a few of the cytomegalovirus-associated TCR beta chains recognize cytomegalovirus antigens. Several of the top co-occurrence clusters appeared to be linked to parvovirus B19, influenza, CMV and Epstein-Barr virus, according to a later analysis. Sequencing depth was assumed to be roughly uniform across donors in the presence/absence analyses, though that assumption may not hold. V-gene and J-gene trimming of TCR beta chains was associated with a missense DCLRE1C variant in a later genetic analysis, and the association was replicated in an independent cohort. In both the original and validation cohorts, the classifier was reported to diagnose cytomegalovirus status with high specificity and sensitivity. A later analysis found that most CMV-associated TCR beta chains appeared HLA-restricted, with HLA associations seemingly driven largely by CMV exposure. It was suggested by the authors that the approach could potentially be generalized to other disease states and immunological phenotypes. For the cohort, immune exposure information was limited to CMV serostatus. In this cohort, only TCR beta chains were sequenced, and detectable features were limited by the absence of alpha or paired-chain data. The 87-base-pair reads could not distinguish some IMGT-functional V segments, including TRBV6-2 and TRBV6-3, so those segments were excluded. In a later genetic analysis, fewer N-insertions in productive TCRs were reported among donors in an Asian-associated ancestry cluster than the 666-donor mean. A later analysis found that HLA-associated TCR beta chains were more clonally expanded and had lower generation probabilities than equally common non-associated chains. Because HLA typing was missing for some donors at each locus, association tests included only the typed subset. A further reported finding was that TCR beta sequences accurately predicted the HLA-A and HLA-B alleles for most subjects in the first cohort. In an earlier analysis of some 640 of the donors, most TCR beta V segments were observed in productive rearrangements about 87% or about 30% of the time, broadly matching IMGT annotations.

There are 14 amino acids in the CDR3, from cysteine to phenylalanine inclusive. Kept here is only the CDR3 DNA, which spans 42 bases and is read in frame from base 1. The germline V gene specifies MDHEN as CDR1 and SYDVKM as CDR2. A distance of 7 bases separates the germline ends of V and J, which lose 4 bases and 1 base respectively. The cohort was made up of roughly 670 healthy bone marrow donors. All cohort members were sampled while nominally healthy, although unrecorded immune exposures were likely present. The donor tested CMV seropositive and was one of the 289 seropositive cohort members. A peripheral blood sample was provided by each donor, and peripheral blood mononuclear cells were used for TCR beta sequencing. The Qiagen DNeasy Blood Extraction Kit was used to extract genomic DNA from the blood cell samples. Library preparation employed the immunoSEQ multiplex PCR assay. A mixture of 60 forward primers for TCR Vbeta segments and 13 reverse primers for TCR Jbeta segments was used in the multiplex PCR. A multiplex PCR assay on genomic DNA amplified the CDR3 region of rearranged TCR beta genes. The Illumina HiSeq System was used to sequence the amplified TCR beta libraries as 87-base-pair reads. Regarding the original processing steps: A later analysis tallied about 77 million unique TCR beta chains across the 666 repertoires, and some 10 million of those chains were shared by two or more donors. A nearest-neighbor algorithm error-corrected the raw reads and collapsed the reads into unique sequences, merging closely related sequences to remove PCR and sequencing errors. To assign V, D and J gene segments, CDR3 sequences were aligned to IMGT reference sequences. For a sequence to be retained, a match of at least six nucleotides was required to both a V gene segment and a J gene segment. Rearrangements were classified as productive when the CDR3 lacked stop codons and remained in frame with V and J, and all other rearrangements were classified as non-productive. Following IMGT convention, CDR3 was defined as the stretch from the second conserved V-encoded cysteine to the conserved J-encoded phenylalanine. Sequences without an unambiguous match to a single V gene segment were excluded from the earlier analysis of 587 of the donors. An earlier analysis of several hundred of the donors called V segments functional above 56.7% productive rearrangements and segregating when the between-donor standard deviation exceeded 5%. A statistical classification framework was developed to diagnose cytomegalovirus status using the catalog of TCR beta chain sequences. A later analysis assigned V and J genes by comparing TCR nucleotide sequences with IMGT/GENE-DB human TR gene sequences. Using the TCRdist pipeline, a later analysis assigned CDR3 sequences along with most-parsimonious VDJ recombination scenarios. In a later analysis, each TCR beta chain was defined by its CDR3 amino acid sequence together with its V-gene family, and reads lacking a unique V-gene family were excluded. In a later analysis, around 600 highly shared, low-generation-probability nucleotide sequences were removed to address suspected cross-contamination and a sequencing artifact. For each public chain, a later analysis derived a clonal expansion index from normalized ranks of inferred template counts within each repertoire. A later analysis computed generation probabilities with a VDJ recombination model fitted to out-of-frame rearrangements, and checked the results against IGoR. Hypergeometric tests were used in a later analysis to score TCR-TCR, TCR-HLA and TCR-CMV co-occurrence, with a repertoire-size bias correction applied to the TCR pairs. In a later analysis, false discovery rates were estimated by permuting HLA or CMV assignments 20 times. In a later analysis, co-occurring TCRs were grouped using DBSCAN, and TCRdist sequence similarity was added for clustering within HLA-allele-positive subsets. Repertoires with fewer than 30,000 or more than 120,000 public chains were left out of co-occurrence clustering, as were several repertoires with anomalous nucleotide sharing. This immuneACCESS table, as held by TCRdb, lists in-frame sequences with V and J called but not all clones. Of the missing ones, under half trace to an unresolved V gene in checked studies; the others have no known cause. That table supplies the V and J calls and clone size; D and trimming were determined from the DNA. The sample data list over 110,000 clones, and 78% of these were observed just once. Of the sample, about 6.6% falls within the top ten clones.

Concerning this clone itself: No cognate antigen has been identified for it. No base quality values were provided; no much bigger clone lies one nucleotide off.

This sequence was found in a woman aged 40-49 years in good health and CMV-seropositive. Here the chain combines TRBV28 and TRBJ2-2, with TRBD2 as a weak D call on 6 bases. Sequencing was done on a sample of PBMCs. The CDR3 sequence is CASSSGVNTGELFF. The DNA sequence is given as TGTGCCAGCAGTTCGGGGGTGAACACCGGGGAGCTGTTTTTT.